This TCR beta chain was identified in a study of T cell responses to AZD1222 COVID-19 vaccine. This CDR3 contains 14 residues. With 4 bases removed from V and 4 bases from J, the gap between germline ends came to 12 bases. Germline loops: CDR1 SGHDT, CDR2 YYEEEE. The repertoire was sequenced with immunoSEQ multiplex PCR; TCRdb's copy has only in-frame clones and lacks some. In the table there are 98,000 or so clones, around 84% of which are singletons. The clonotype comes from an adult in good health. This specimen was peripheral blood, taken on day 0 of AZD1222 vaccination. The chain carries TRBV5-6 and TRBJ1-5; D uncertain. The chain's CDR3 is CASSLGRLNQPQHF. In nucleotides, the CDR3 is TGTGCCAGCAGCCTAGGACGGTTAAATCAGCCCCAGCATTTT.